The source of this T cell receptor (beta chain) is a study of T cell changes during pregnancy in multiple sclerosis. The CDR3 runs 15 residues. Deletions cut 6 bases from V and 1 base from J, with 14 bases between. From germline, CDR1 is MDHEN and CDR2 SYDVKM. Method: immunoSEQ multiplex PCR; TCRdb's copy keeps in-frame clones and lacks some. The sample records fewer than 80,000 clones, 89% being singletons. This clone was counted a single time. V usage is TRBV28 and J usage is TRBJ2-3, with a possible D match to TRBD1 (7 bases). This receptor was taken from a female donor in good health, enrolled as a control in a pregnancy study. The specimen was peripheral blood, collected in the first trimester of pregnancy. CDR3 region: CASRGQGGGTDTQYF. As DNA, the CDR3 is TGTGCCAGCAGGGGGCAGGGGGGAGGCACAGATACGCAGTATTTT.